This T cell receptor beta chain was profiled in a study of beta chain features in type 1 diabetes. Reverse transcribing all isolated RNA meant expressed TCRB transcripts were sequenced. Method: immunoSEQ multiplex PCR; TCRdb's copy keeps in-frame clones and lacks some. The data show about 60,000 clones, approximately 59% seen once. Whole-study results and caveats: These data did not resolve whether HLA type affects TCRB rearrangement.

This CDR3 is built from 12 residues. V lost 7 bases to trimming and J lost 2 bases, with 8 bases between them. Germline V gene sequence: CDR1 SNHLY, CDR2 FYNNEI. This clone has only a few counts. As yet, its antigen is unknown. Sequenced: Tregs from blood. This sequence joins TRBV2 and TRBJ1-2, with unresolved D. The clonotype comes from a woman aged 18-29 years in good health. The CDR3 here is CASNGGNYGYTF. CDR3 DNA: TGTGCCAGCAACGGAGGGAACTATGGCTACACCTTC.